The TCR beta chain described here comes from a study of PD-L1 blockade in urothelial cancer. Study-level information: Blood was tested 3 weeks (second dose) and 6 weeks into treatment. Blood-derived samples held a median 141,255 T cells.

Time point specified: pretreatment peripheral blood. V was pared by 2 bases and J by 1 base, with 6 bases of the junction left unmatched. Germline V CDR1 and CDR2: SGHTA, FQGTGA. This CDR3 is built from 16 residues. Profiling relied on immunoSEQ multiplex PCR, and the TCRdb table lists in-frame clones only, not all of them. Seen here are about 87,000 clones, roughly 84% observed once, and the top ten hold roughly 2%. The V gene is TRBV7-3, the J gene TRBJ2-5, with 8 nucleotides matching TRBD2. Sequenced material: PBMCs, taken around atezolizumab (anti-PD-L1) treatment. This TCR was recovered from a man aged 55 to 70 with urothelial cancer. The CDR3: CASSLSGSGVQETQYF. As DNA, the CDR3 is TGTGCCAGCAGCTTATCCGGTAGCGGGGTCCAAGAGACCCAGTACTTC.